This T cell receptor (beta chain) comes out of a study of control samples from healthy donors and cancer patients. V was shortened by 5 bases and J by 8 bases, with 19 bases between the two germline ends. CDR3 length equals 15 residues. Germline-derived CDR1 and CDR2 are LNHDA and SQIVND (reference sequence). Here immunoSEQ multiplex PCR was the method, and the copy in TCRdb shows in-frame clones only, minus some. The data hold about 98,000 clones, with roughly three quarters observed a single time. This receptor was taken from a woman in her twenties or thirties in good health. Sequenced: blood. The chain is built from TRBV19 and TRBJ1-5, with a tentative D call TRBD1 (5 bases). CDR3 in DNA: TGTGCCAGTAGTCCCGTGGGGGATGGATTGGAGCCCCAGCATTTT. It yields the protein CASSPVGDGLEPQHF.